The 9 T cell receptor beta chains reported below all come from one sample, sequenced in a study of blood T cell repertoires in COVID-19. Sequencing used immunoSEQ multiplex PCR; TCRdb keeps in-frame clones, though not all of them. The sample consists of 250,000 or so clones, approximately 90% of them appearing once. Sample: PBMCs or T cells enriched from blood (not recorded which). These receptors originate from a man aged 35 to 55 who had been exposed to COVID-19.

The chain links TRBV6-2 or TRBV6-3 to TRBJ1-1; D may be TRBD1 (5 bases). This CDR3 has 11 residues. The ends were cut back, 6 bases at V and 11 bases at J, with 13 bases in the middle. Germline lookup yields CDR1 MNHEY and CDR2 SVGEGT. The CDR3 here is CASSQGGDAFF. The CDR3 coding sequence is TGTGCCAGCAGCCAGGGAGGCGACGCTTTCTTT.

The V gene is TRBV7-6, the J gene TRBJ2-7; perhaps TRBD1 as D (5 bases). CDR1 is SGHVS, CDR2 FNYEAQ, per germline. The germline V and J ends were trimmed by 5 bases and 0 bases, with 17 bases remaining between them. The CDR3 has 16 amino acids. The CDR3, as DNA: TGTGCCAGCAGCCAATTGACAGATCAGCACTCCTACGAGCAGTACTTC. Translating it yields CASSQLTDQHSYEQYF. Using reference TRBV7-6 and TRBJ2-7 for the parts outside the CDR3, the full variable domain is GAGVSQSPRYKVTKRGQDVALRCDPISGHVSLYWYRQALGQGPEFLTYFNYEAQQDKSGLPNDRFSAERPEGSISTLTIQRTEQRDSAMYRCASSQLTDQHSYEQYFGPGTRLTVT.

The V call is TRBV11-2, the J call TRBJ1-4; D gene ambiguous. From germline, CDR1 is SGHAT and CDR2 FQNNGV. There are 14 residues in the CDR3. The ends were cut back, 2 bases at V and 7 bases at J, with 11 bases in the middle. For the CDR3, the DNA is TGTGCCAGCAGCTTACGAGGGTCTTTTGAAAAACTGTTTTTT. Translated, it gives CASSLRGSFEKLFF.

The V gene is TRBV27, the J gene TRBJ1-4; D perhaps matches TRBD1 (6 bases). The CDR3 is 17 residues long. In germline, CDR1 is MNHEY, CDR2 SMNVEV (reference sequence). The V end lost 5 bases, the J end lost 3 bases, and 19 bases lay between the germline ends. CDR3 amino acids: CASSPLQVGGANEKLFF. As DNA, the CDR3 is TGTGCCAGCAGTCCCCTTCAGGTAGGGGGAGCTAATGAAAAACTGTTTTTT.

This clone was recorded once. The gene calls are TRBV30 and TRBJ2-1; 8 bases are shared with TRBD2. CDR1 and CDR2 (germline): GTSNPN, SVGIG (reference sequence). Trimming took 3 bases from V and 3 from J; bases not matched to a gene: 16. CDR3 length equals 18 residues. The CDR3 nucleotides read TGTGCCTGGAGCTCCGGGACTAGAATTAAGGGGGGCTACAATGAGCAGTTCTTC. Its translation is CAWSSGTRIKGGYNEQFF.

DNA for the CDR3: TGTGCCAGTACTTCGAGGGTAGCAGATACGCAGTATTTT. It translates to CASTSRVADTQYF. The chain links TRBV19 to TRBJ2-3; possibly TRBD2 for D (5 bases). The CDR3 runs to 13 residues. Trimming cost V 7 bases and J 4 bases, with 12 bases left between them. From germline, CDR1 is LNHDA and CDR2 SQIVND (reference sequence).

The rearrangement joins TRBV27 to TRBJ1-2, with D unclear. Germline CDR1 MNHEY, CDR2 SMNVEV (reference sequence). The CDR3 consists of 12 residues. Trimming cost V 4 bases and J 2 bases, with 5 bases left between them. CDR3 coding DNA: TGTGCCAGCAGTTCCGGGAACTATGGCTACACCTTC. As protein: CASSSGNYGYTF.

This clone has only one observation. The chain uses TRBV5-5 and TRBJ1-1, with a tentative D call TRBD1 (6 bases). Trimming removed 4 bases at V and 5 bases at J, with 9 bases between. The CDR3 has 12 residues. CDR1 and CDR2 (germline): SGHKS, YYEKEE (reference sequence). The CDR3 is CASSLTGTEAFF. CDR3 nucleotide sequence: TGTGCCAGCAGCCTGACAGGTACTGAAGCTTTCTTT.

The chain combines TRBV6-5 with TRBJ1-6, with D perhaps TRBD1 (5 bases). This CDR3 is 15 amino acids long. CDR1 MNHEY and CDR2 SVGAGI come from the germline V gene. The V gene lost 6 bases and the J gene lost 10 bases, with 19 bases spanning the gap. Written as DNA, the CDR3 is TGTGCCAGCAGACCCTCCCCAGGGCAGAGATCACCCCTCCACTTT. Translated, it gives CASRPSPGQRSPLHF.